What follows are 8 T cell receptor beta chains derived from one specimen sequenced in a study of CD4 T cells in relation to SARS-CoV-2 and coronaviruses. No antigen has been identified for these receptors. Measured with immunoSEQ multiplex PCR; TCRdb has only the in-frame clones, and not every one. The table records about 21,000 clones, around three quarters of them present only once. Unexposed donor CD4+ T cells date from 2011-2018, before the COVID-19 pandemic. The cells were cultured for roughly 11 days before CD4+ T cells were isolated. Sequencing was performed on CD4+ T cells from PBMCs, cultured in vitro. The receptors stem from a human donor in good health.

This clone has just a few counts. The rearrangement uses TRBV7-9 and TRBJ1-1; 7 bases align to TRBD1. The CDR3 is 17 amino acids. V lost 0 bases, J lost 2 bases, and 9 bases stayed unmatched. Germline lookup yields CDR1 SEHNR and CDR2 FQNEAQ (reference sequence). The CDR3 DNA reads as TGTGCCAGCAGCTTAGCTGGTCGTAGGGGGCTAAACACTGAAGCTTTCTTT. This gives the protein CASSLAGRRGLNTEAFF.

The genes are TRBV28 and TRBJ2-3; TRBD1 is a possible D gene (5 bases). Trimming pared 2 bases from V and 6 bases from J, leaving 6 bases between. Germline values: CDR1 MDHEN, CDR2 SYDVKM. The CDR3 extends over 12 amino acids. CDR3 sequence: CASSLKGDTQYF. The CDR3 DNA is TGTGCCAGCAGTTTAAAGGGGGATACGCAGTATTTT.

The chain links TRBV18 to TRBJ1-2; D not resolved. V gave up 2 bases and J gave up 7 bases, with 11 bases separating them. CDR1 and CDR2 (germline): KGHSH, LQKENI. The CDR3 runs to 13 residues. The CDR3: CASSPTDASGYTF. DNA for the CDR3: TGTGCCAGCTCACCAACGGACGCTAGTGGCTACACCTTC.

The V gene is TRBV10-3, the J gene TRBJ2-7, with 10 positions matching TRBD1. V lost 3 bases to trimming and J lost 3 bases; unmatched junction nucleotides: 5. Germline assignment: CDR1 ENHRY and CDR2 SYGVKD. This CDR3 contains 15 residues. CDR3 DNA: TGTGCCATCAGTGACCTCCGGGACAGGGGCTACGAGCAGTACTTC. This gives the protein CAISDLRDRGYEQYF.

This chain joins TRBV5-1 and TRBJ2-2; TRBD1 aligns across 10 bases. V shed 2 bases and J 6 bases; nucleotides not matched to a gene: 7. Germline V CDR1 and CDR2: SGHRS, YFSETQ. The length of the CDR3 is 16 residues. Here the CDR3 DNA reads TGCGCCAGCAGCTTATCCGGGACAGGGGCATCCGGGGAGCTGTTTTTT. Residues: CASSLSGTGASGELFF.

The chain uses TRBV10-3 and TRBJ1-2; D is possibly TRBD1 (5 bases). Germline lookup yields CDR1 ENHRY and CDR2 SYGVKD. The CDR3 runs 16 residues. Between the trimmed V and J ends, which lost 1 base and 6 bases, there was a span of 18 bases. The DNA of the CDR3 is TGTGCCATCAGTGAGTTGCGCCCAGGGACCGGGGATGGCTACACCTTC. It codes for CAISELRPGTGDGYTF.

The V call is TRBV19, the J call TRBJ2-1; unclear D gene. CDR1 is LNHDA and CDR2 is SQIVND in the germline V gene (reference sequence). This CDR3 contains 14 residues. The V end was cut by 1 base, the J end by 6 bases, with 10 bases between. The CDR3 nucleotides are TGTGCCAGTAGTATAGGGGTAGGGATCAATGAGCAGTTCTTC. It is translated as CASSIGVGINEQFF.

The chain has TRBV6-4 and TRBJ2-2; 8 positions agree with TRBD2. The V gene's germline CDR1 is MRHNA and CDR2 SNTAGT. The CDR3 has 14 residues. V was pared by 2 bases and J by 9 bases, with 5 bases of the junction left unmatched. In nucleotides, the CDR3 is TGTGCCAGCAGTGACCTGAGCGGGAGTAGGGAGCTGTTTTTT. Translating it yields CASSDLSGSRELFF.